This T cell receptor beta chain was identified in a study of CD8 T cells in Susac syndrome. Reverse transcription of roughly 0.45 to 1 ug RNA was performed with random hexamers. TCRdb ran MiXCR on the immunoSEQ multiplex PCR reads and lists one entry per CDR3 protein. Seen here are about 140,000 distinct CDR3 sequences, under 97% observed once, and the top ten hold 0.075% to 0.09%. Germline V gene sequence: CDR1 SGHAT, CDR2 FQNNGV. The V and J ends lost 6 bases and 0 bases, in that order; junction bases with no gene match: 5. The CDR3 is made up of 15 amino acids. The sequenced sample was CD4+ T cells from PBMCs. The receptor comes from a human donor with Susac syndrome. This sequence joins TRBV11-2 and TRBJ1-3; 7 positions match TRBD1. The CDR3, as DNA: TGTGCCAGCAGAGGGGACAGAAACTCTGGAAACACCATATATTTT. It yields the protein CASRGDRNSGNTIYF.